One and the same sample provided the 9 T cell receptor beta chains below, sequenced in a study of shared clonotypes between healthy human individuals. Selected positively for CCR7 and CD45RO-negative, naive CD8 cells excluded terminally differentiated effector memory CD45RA+ cells. Sequencing used immunoSEQ multiplex PCR; TCRdb keeps in-frame clones, though not all of them. Found here are millions of clones, roughly 91% of them singletons; the top ten hold over 1.5%. Sequences were obtained from naive CD8+ T cells from PBMCs. These receptors were taken from a man aged 18-30 years in good health. Some clones in this sample may be carry-over from other donors' samples.

The V and J genes are TRBV7-9 and TRBJ1-5; no reliable D call. CDR3 length equals 15 residues. Germline V CDR1 and CDR2: SEHNR, FQNEAQ (reference sequence). V was shortened by 5 bases and J by 5 bases, with 16 bases between the two germline ends. The DNA for the CDR3 is TGTGCCAGCAGCGCCGTTACGCCCTGGGATCAGCCCCAGCATTTT. It codes for CASSAVTPWDQPQHF.

This clone was recorded only once. This chain links TRBV27 with TRBJ2-7, with D possibly TRBD1 on 7 matching bases. The CDR3 is 16 residues long. In germline, CDR1 is MNHEY, CDR2 SMNVEV (reference sequence). The V gene lost 3 bases and the J gene lost 4 bases, with 19 bases spanning the gap. CDR3 DNA: TGTGCCAGCAGTTTCTCAGGGGGGCCTAATATTTACGAGCAGTACTTC. It is translated as CASSFSGGPNIYEQYF.

About this clone: The same CDR3 can be traced to other DNA sequences in this sample. This sequence joins TRBV9 and TRBJ2-1; perhaps TRBD1 as D (5 bases). This CDR3 comprises 15 residues. The ends were cut back, 0 bases at V and 0 bases at J, with 7 bases in the middle. The germline gives CDR1 SGDLS, CDR2 YYNGEE. The CDR3 DNA sequence: TGTGCCAGCAGCGTAGTCGACAGCTCCTACAATGAGCAGTTCTTC. Translation gives CASSVVDSSYNEQFF.

The chain joins TRBV5-1 to TRBJ2-1; 9 positions match TRBD2. CDR1 is SGHRS, CDR2 YFSETQ, per germline. This CDR3 contains 16 residues. V dropped 4 bases and J dropped 3; count of bases not matched to a gene: 8. In DNA, the CDR3 is TGCGCCAGCAGCACGGCGGTAGCGGGGGTCTACAATGAGCAGTTCTTC. This encodes CASSTAVAGVYNEQFF.

The J gene is TRBJ1-5, the V gene TRBV19; 7 bases match TRBD1. In germline, CDR1 is LNHDA, CDR2 SQIVND (reference sequence). V gave up 1 base and J gave up 4 bases; unmatched junction bases: 4. CDR3 length equals 15 residues. This CDR3 is CASSIVTGPNQPQHF. CDR3 sequence (DNA): TGTGCCAGTAGTATAGTGACAGGGCCTAATCAGCCCCAGCATTTT.

For this clone: The same CDR3 also results from other DNA sequences found in this sample. This sequence joins TRBV27 and TRBJ2-1; 9 bases match TRBD2. The CDR3 is made up of 15 amino acids. The junction had 6 bases not matched to a gene; V was cut back by 2 bases and J by 7 bases. Germline CDR1 MNHEY, CDR2 SMNVEV (reference sequence). The CDR3 nucleotides read TGTGCCAGCAGTTTAATGGCGGGAGGGCCTAATGAGCAGTTCTTC. This codes for CASSLMAGGPNEQFF.

The chain couples TRBV4-1 to TRBJ2-7; D not resolved. The germline gives CDR1 MGHRA, CDR2 YSYEKL. This CDR3 comprises 15 residues. The V end lost 0 bases, the J end lost 4 bases, and 13 bases lay between the germline ends. The chain's CDR3 is CASSQDGRLVYEQYF. The CDR3 DNA is TGCGCCAGCAGCCAAGATGGTCGACTGGTTTACGAGCAGTACTTC.

The chain carries TRBV29-1 and TRBJ2-1, with 7 bases aligning to TRBD2. Trimming took 2 bases from V and 2 from J; bases not matched to a gene: 3. This CDR3 region has 14 residues. Germline V CDR1 and CDR2: SQVTM, ANQGSEA. CDR3 sequence: CSVERGRAYNEQFF. The CDR3 region has the DNA TGCAGCGTTGAACGGGGGAGGGCCTACAATGAGCAGTTCTTC.

J is TRBJ2-7 and V is TRBV7-9; D might be TRBD1 (6 bases). CDR1 is SEHNR, CDR2 FQNEAQ, per germline (reference sequence). The V end was cut by 4 bases, the J end by 2 bases, with 27 bases between. The CDR3 runs 19 residues. CDR3 residues: CASSSPGTNPVRVPYEQYF. The CDR3, as DNA: TGTGCCAGCAGCTCCCCTGGGACAAACCCCGTGCGGGTTCCCTACGAGCAGTACTTC.